The sample holds one count of the clone carrying this T cell receptor beta chain. The data originate from a study of blood T cell repertoires in COVID-19. Overall study: The United States, Italy and Spain were the sources of the acute and convalescent COVID-19 samples. From T cells, B-cell-depleted T cells, or PBMCs came the material, which was cDNA or gDNA.

The germline gives CDR1 SGHAT, CDR2 FQNNGV. Trimming removed 0 bases at V and 8 bases at J, with 17 bases between. CDR3 size: 16 residues. As originally analysed: Reference gene primer amplification yielded estimated nucleated cell counts. Profiled with immunoSEQ multiplex PCR; TCRdb holds only in-frame clones, not every one. V, J and clone size are taken as reported in that table, and D and trimming were inferred from the DNA itself. The table shows under 100,000 clones, with more than 75% occurring only once. The clonotype originates from a man aged 40-55 years with acute or convalescent COVID-19. This sequence joins TRBV11-2 and TRBJ2-1; D may be TRBD2 (5 bases). The specimen sequenced was peripheral blood. The CDR3 nucleotides are TGTGCCAGCAGCTTAGACGGGGTAGGGCGAAGGGATGAGCAGTTCTTC. It encodes CASSLDGVGRRDEQFF.